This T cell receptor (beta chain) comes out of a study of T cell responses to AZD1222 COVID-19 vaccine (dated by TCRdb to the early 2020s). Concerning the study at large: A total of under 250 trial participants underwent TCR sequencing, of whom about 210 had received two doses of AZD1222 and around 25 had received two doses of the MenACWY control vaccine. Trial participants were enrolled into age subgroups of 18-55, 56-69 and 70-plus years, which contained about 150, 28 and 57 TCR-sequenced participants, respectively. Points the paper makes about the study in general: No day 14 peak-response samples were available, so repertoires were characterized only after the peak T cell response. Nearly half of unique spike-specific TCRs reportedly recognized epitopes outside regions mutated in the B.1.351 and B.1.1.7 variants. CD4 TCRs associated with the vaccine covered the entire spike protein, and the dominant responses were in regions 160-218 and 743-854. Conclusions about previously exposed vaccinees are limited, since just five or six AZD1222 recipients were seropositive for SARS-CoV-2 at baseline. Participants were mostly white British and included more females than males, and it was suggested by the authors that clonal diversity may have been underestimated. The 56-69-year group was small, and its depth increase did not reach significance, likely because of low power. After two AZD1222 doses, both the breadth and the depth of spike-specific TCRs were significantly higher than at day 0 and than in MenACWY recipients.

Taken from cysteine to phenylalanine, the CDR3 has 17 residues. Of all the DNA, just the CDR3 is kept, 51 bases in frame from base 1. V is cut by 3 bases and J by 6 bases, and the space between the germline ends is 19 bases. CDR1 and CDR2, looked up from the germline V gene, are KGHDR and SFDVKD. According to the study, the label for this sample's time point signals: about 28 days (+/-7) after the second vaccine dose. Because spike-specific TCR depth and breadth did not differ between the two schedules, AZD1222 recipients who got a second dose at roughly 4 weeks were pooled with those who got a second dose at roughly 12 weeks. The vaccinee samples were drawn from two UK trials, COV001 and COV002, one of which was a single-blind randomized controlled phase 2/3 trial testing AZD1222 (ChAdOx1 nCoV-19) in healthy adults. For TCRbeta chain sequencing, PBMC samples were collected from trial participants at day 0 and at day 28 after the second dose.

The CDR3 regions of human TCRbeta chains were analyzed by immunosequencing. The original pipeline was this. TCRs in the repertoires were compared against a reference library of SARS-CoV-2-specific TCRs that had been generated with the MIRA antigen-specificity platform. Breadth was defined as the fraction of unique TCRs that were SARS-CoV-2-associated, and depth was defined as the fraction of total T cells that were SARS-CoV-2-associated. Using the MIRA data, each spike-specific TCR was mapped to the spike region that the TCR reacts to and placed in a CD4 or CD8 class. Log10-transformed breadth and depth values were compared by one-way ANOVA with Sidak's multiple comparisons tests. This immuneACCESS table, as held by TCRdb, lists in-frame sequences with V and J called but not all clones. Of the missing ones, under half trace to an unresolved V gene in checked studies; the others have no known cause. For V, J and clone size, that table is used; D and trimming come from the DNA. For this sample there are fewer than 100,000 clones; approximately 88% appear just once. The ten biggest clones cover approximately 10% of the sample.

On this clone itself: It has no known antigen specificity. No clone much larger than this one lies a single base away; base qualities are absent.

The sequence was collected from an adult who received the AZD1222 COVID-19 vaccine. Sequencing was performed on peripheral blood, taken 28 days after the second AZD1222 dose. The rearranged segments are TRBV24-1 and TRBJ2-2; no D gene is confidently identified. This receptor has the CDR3 CATSDPPGHRSAGELFF. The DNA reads TGTGCCACCAGTGATCCCCCGGGCCATCGGAGCGCCGGGGAGCTGTTTTTT.